The rows below give T cell receptor beta chains drawn from one sample of a study of cytomegalovirus exposure and HLA in healthy donors. Sequencing used immunoSEQ multiplex PCR; TCRdb keeps in-frame clones, though not all of them. The repertoire holds 120,000 to 150,000 clones, 82% seen once, with 3.2% in the top ten. The sequenced sample consisted of PBMCs. These receptors were collected from a man aged 18-30 years in good health and CMV-seropositive. The CDR3 runs from the conserved cysteine through the conserved F or W. A D gene is named only where the DNA matches it firmly. Clone size is shown for a subset of rows, as once, few, many or a class of expanded clone.

cdr3_aa	cdr3_nt	v_call	j_call	clone_size	d_call
CASSLGVNSYEQYF	TGTGCCAGCAGCCTGGGAGTCAACTCCTACGAGCAGTACTTC	TRBV5-8	TRBJ2-7	.	.
CASSLGPNWGPSETQYF	TGTGCCAGCAGCTTAGGGCCAAACTGGGGGCCCTCAGAGACCCAGTACTTC	TRBV11-2	TRBJ2-5	.	.
CASTRPPDTEAFF	TGTGCCAGCACTAGACCACCGGACACTGAAGCTTTCTTT	TRBV7-9	TRBJ1-1	.	.
CASSLATGVNEKLFF	TGTGCCAGCAGCTTAGCGACAGGGGTTAATGAAAAACTGTTTTTT	TRBV7-8	TRBJ1-4	.	TRBD1
CATLGQGNEKLFF	TGTGCCACCCTGGGACAGGGGAATGAAAAACTGTTTTTT	TRBV10-3	TRBJ1-4	.	TRBD1
CASSELALGNEQFF	TGTGCCAGCAGTGAACTAGCCCTTGGCAATGAGCAGTTCTTC	TRBV6-4	TRBJ2-1	once	.
CASSPGQGAYEQYF	TGTGCCAGCAGCCCCGGACAGGGGGCCTACGAGCAGTACTTC	TRBV7-9	TRBJ2-7	few	TRBD1
CSVAKEGGYTF	TGCAGCGTTGCCAAGGAGGGTGGCTACACCTTC	TRBV29-1	TRBJ1-2	.	.
CASSAGSGSRTDTQYF	TGTGCCAGCAGCGCCGGGAGCGGGAGTCGTACAGATACGCAGTATTTT	TRBV5-8	TRBJ2-3	.	TRBD2
CASSSPRENTGELFF	TGTGCCAGCAGTTCTCCCAGGGAAAACACCGGGGAGCTGTTTTTT	TRBV27	TRBJ2-2	.	.
CASTRQAGTSGTDTQYF	TGTGCCAGCACAAGACAGGCCGGGACTAGCGGCACAGATACGCAGTATTTT	TRBV5-4	TRBJ2-3	.	TRBD2
CASRRPNSYNEQFF	TGTGCCAGCAGGAGGCCGAACTCCTACAATGAGCAGTTCTTC	TRBV28	TRBJ2-1	once	.
CASSAMGLAGGRRTGELFF	TGTGCCAGCAGCGCGATGGGACTAGCGGGAGGGCGGCGCACCGGGGAGCTGTTTTTT	TRBV9	TRBJ2-2	.	TRBD2
CASSERRGGNTIYF	TGTGCCAGCAGTGAACGGCGGGGAGGAAACACCATATATTTT	TRBV6-1	TRBJ1-3	.	.
CASSETGYGYTF	TGTGCCAGCAGTGAAACGGGCTATGGCTACACCTTC	TRBV2	TRBJ1-2	few	.
CASSLSLAGGAGANVLTF	TGCGCCAGCAGCTTGTCACTAGCGGGAGGAGCAGGGGCCAACGTCCTGACTTTC	TRBV5-1	TRBJ2-6	.	TRBD2
CASSLTGDLSSYEQYF	TGCGCCAGCAGCTTGACAGGGGACCTTAGCTCCTACGAGCAGTACTTC	TRBV5-1	TRBJ2-7	.	TRBD1
CASSVGNTGELFF	TGTGCCAGCAGTGTCGGGAACACCGGGGAGCTGTTTTTT	TRBV2	TRBJ2-2	.	.
CASSFRQGLVSNQPQHF	TGTGCCAGCAGTTTTCGGCAGGGTCTTGTTAGCAATCAGCCCCAGCATTTT	TRBV28	TRBJ1-5	.	.
CASSPPPGGYEQYF	TGTGCCAGCTCACCACCGCCAGGGGGCTACGAGCAGTACTTC	TRBV18	TRBJ2-7	.	TRBD1
CASSLASLRHEQYF	TGTGCCAGCAGCTTAGCCTCCTTGAGGCACGAGCAGTACTTC	TRBV7-9	TRBJ2-7	.	.
CASSGTGLAYEQYF	TGTGCCAGCAGCGGGACAGGGTTGGCCTACGAGCAGTACTTC	TRBV28	TRBJ2-7	.	TRBD1
CASRLFLDGYTF	TGTGCCAGCAGGTTATTTCTCGATGGCTACACCTTC	TRBV6-1	TRBJ1-2	.	.
CARGGYSSYEQYF	TGTGCCAGAGGGGGATATAGCTCCTACGAGCAGTACTTC	TRBV6-6	TRBJ2-7	.	.
CASSLGPGVGDSPLHF	TGCGCCAGCAGCTTGGGGCCCGGGGTTGGGGATTCACCCCTCCACTTT	TRBV5-1	TRBJ1-6	.	.
CASRVETDALGSYTF	TGCGCCAGTAGGGTAGAGACAGACGCGCTGGGGAGCTACACCTTC	TRBV5-1	TRBJ1-2	.	.
CASSEGAMNTEAFF	TGTGCCAGCAGCGAGGGAGCTATGAACACTGAAGCTTTCTTT	TRBV7-9	TRBJ1-1	few	.